This TCR beta chain was recorded in a study of T-cell reconstitution after alpha-beta-depleted transplantation in children. Study-wide findings and caveats: T-cell numbers and diversity, one year after transplant, stemmed largely from T cells that were newly produced.

Per the germline V gene, CDR1 is SGHRS and CDR2 is YFSETQ. The V segment lost 4 bases and the J segment 5 bases; nucleotides outside the gene matches: 15. The CDR3 spans 19 residues. As it was prepared, the TCRbeta library received unique molecular identifiers. Each CDR3 protein is one row after TCRdb ran MiXCR on the PCR reads. Seen here are some 840,000 distinct CDR3 sequences, about 15% observed once, and the top ten hold roughly 4.8%. About this clonotype itself: Its cognate antigen is unknown.

The specimen comprised PBMCs, mostly from graft donor cells, sampled 360 days after TCRalphabeta/CD19-depleted stem cell transplant. The sequence came from a male patient aged 10-17 years who had a stem cell transplant for acute lymphoblastic leukemia, so the T cells may come from the graft donor. J is TRBJ2-2 and V is TRBV5-1, with TRBD1 identical over 12 bases. CDR3 sequence (DNA): TGCGCCAGCAGCCCCGTTGCGGGGACAGGGGGCGGTTTGACCGGGGAGCTGTTTTTT. Its protein product is CASSPVAGTGGGLTGELFF. Variable domain in full (rest from reference TRBV5-1 and TRBJ2-2): KAGVTQTPRYLIKTRGQQVTLSCSPISGHRSVSWYQQTPGQGLQFLFEYFSETQRNKGNFPGRFSGRQFSNSRSEMNVSTLELGDSALYLCASSPVAGTGGGLTGELFFGEGSRLTVL.